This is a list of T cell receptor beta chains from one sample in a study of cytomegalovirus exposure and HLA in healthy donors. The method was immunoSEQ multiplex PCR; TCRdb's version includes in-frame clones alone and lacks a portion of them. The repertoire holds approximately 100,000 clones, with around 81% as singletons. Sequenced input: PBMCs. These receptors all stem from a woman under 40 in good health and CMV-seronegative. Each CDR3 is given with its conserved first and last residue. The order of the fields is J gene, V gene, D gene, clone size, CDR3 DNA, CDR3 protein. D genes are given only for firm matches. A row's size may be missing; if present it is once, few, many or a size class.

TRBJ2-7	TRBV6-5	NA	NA	TGTGCCAGCACCCCTCTGGGCAGGGCAGGCTACGAGCAGTACTTC	CASTPLGRAGYEQYF
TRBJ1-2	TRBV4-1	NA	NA	TGCGCCAGCAGCCAAGCCATAGCCTTGTCCTATGGCTACACCTTC	CASSQAIALSYGYTF
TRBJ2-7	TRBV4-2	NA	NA	TGTGCCAGCAGCCAGTCAGCGAATTATCTCTACGAGCAGTACTTC	CASSQSANYLYEQYF
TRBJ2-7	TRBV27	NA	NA	TGTGCCAGCAGTTCCTGGGGGACTATGGGGGGCGGCGAGCAGTACTTC	CASSSWGTMGGGEQYF
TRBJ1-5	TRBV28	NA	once	TGTGCCAGCAGTCTCGGGGTTTTGGGCAATCAGCCCCAGCATTTT	CASSLGVLGNQPQHF
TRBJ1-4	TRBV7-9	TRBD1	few	TGTGCCAGCACCCCGGTGAGGGGGCTGAACGAAAAACTGTTTTTT	CASTPVRGLNEKLFF
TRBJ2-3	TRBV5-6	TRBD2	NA	TGTGCCAGCAGTTGTACCACCGGGACTAGCGGGAGGGATACGCAGTATTTT	CASSCTTGTSGRDTQYF
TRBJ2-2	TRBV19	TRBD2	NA	TGTGCCAGTAGTATAGGACTCGTGGGAGGGCCCCCCGGGGAGCTGTTTTTT	CASSIGLVGGPPGELFF
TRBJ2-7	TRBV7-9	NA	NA	TGTGCCAGCAGCTTAATAGACAGTTCCTACGAGCAGTACTTC	CASSLIDSSYEQYF
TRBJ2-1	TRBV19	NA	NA	TGTGCCAGTACTCGAGCAGGAGCGGACAATGAGCAGTTCTTC	CASTRAGADNEQFF
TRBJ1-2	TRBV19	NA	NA	TGTGCCAGTAGTATTTTAGGGGCAGTTCATAACTATGGCTACACCTTC	CASSILGAVHNYGYTF
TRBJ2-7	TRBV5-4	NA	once	TGTGCCAGCAGCAAGGACTCTACCTCCTACGAGCAGTACTTC	CASSKDSTSYEQYF
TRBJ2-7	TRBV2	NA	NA	TGTGCCAGCAGTGAGGGGGGATTAAACTACGAGCAGTACTTC	CASSEGGLNYEQYF
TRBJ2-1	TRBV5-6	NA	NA	TGTGCCAGCACCCGGAGACTAGACACACATTCCTACAATGAGCAGTTCTTC	CASTRRLDTHSYNEQFF
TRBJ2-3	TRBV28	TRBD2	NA	TGTGCCAGCCGGGGGGGTACTAGCACAGATACGCAGTATTTT	CASRGGTSTDTQYF
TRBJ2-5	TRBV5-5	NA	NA	TGTGCCAGCAGCTTGTTATGGGACTACCAAGAGACCCAGTACTTC	CASSLLWDYQETQYF
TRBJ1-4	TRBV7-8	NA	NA	TGTGCCAGCAGCTTGTTTAGGGGAAATGAAAAACTGTTTTTT	CASSLFRGNEKLFF
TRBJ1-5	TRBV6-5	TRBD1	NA	TGTGCCAGCAGGGACAGGGTCGATCAGCCCCAGCATTTT	CASRDRVDQPQHF
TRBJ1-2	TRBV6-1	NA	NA	TGTGCCAGCAGAGCAACAGGTCCCTATGGCTACACCTTC	CASRATGPYGYTF
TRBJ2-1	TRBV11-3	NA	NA	TGTGCCAGCAGCTTACGGGGGACCAGCTCCTACAATGAGCAGTTCTTC	CASSLRGTSSYNEQFF
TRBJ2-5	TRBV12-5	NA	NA	TGTGCTAGTGGTTCCGCCCAGATCCAAGAGACCCAGTACTTC	CASGSAQIQETQYF
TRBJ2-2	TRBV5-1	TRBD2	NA	TGCGCCAGCAGCCCGGGGGGGACCGGGGAGCTGTTTTTT	CASSPGGTGELFF
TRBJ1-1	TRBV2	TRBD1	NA	TGTGCCAGCAATCCCTTGACAGGGGGAGGCACTGAAGCTTTCTTT	CASNPLTGGGTEAFF
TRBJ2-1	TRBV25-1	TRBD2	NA	TGTGCCAGCAGTGAATGGCGGACTAGCGGAGTCGGTGAGCAGTTCTTC	CASSEWRTSGVGEQFF
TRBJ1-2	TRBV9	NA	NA	TGTGCCAGCAGCGTACTGAAGCAACAGGGTAGCTATGGCTACACCTTC	CASSVLKQQGSYGYTF
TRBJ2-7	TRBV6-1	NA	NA	TGTGCCAGCAGTGGTTTGCAGGGCCCCTACGAGCAGTACTTC	CASSGLQGPYEQYF
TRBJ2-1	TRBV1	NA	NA	TGCACCAGCAGCTATAGTTCTAGCGGGATCGGAAGCTCCTACAATGAGCAGTTCTTC	CTSSYSSSGIGSSYNEQFF
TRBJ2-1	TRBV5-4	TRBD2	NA	TGTGCCAGCAGCCTACAGCCTAGCGGAGACTACAATGAGCAGTTCTTC	CASSLQPSGDYNEQFF
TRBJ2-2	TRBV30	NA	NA	TGTGCCTGGGAAACGTTGGGGGGGGCCAGCACCGGGGAGCTGTTTTTT	CAWETLGGASTGELFF
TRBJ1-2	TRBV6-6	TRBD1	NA	TGTGCCAGCAGTCTCCTAGGGGGCCTCTATGGCTACACCTTC	CASSLLGGLYGYTF
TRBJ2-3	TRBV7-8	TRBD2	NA	TGTGCCAGCAGCTTAGGGATCAAAGCGGGAGTTAGTGTCGATACGCAGTATTTT	CASSLGIKAGVSVDTQYF
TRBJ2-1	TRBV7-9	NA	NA	TGTTCCAGCAGCTTGGGGGCCCTCTTCTTC	CSSSLGALFF
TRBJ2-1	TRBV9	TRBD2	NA	TGTGCCAGCAGCGTCGGACTAGCGGGGACGAATGAGCAGTTCTTC	CASSVGLAGTNEQFF
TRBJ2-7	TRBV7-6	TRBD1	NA	TGTGCCAGCAGCTTTGGGACAGGGTCCCACGAGCAGTACTTC	CASSFGTGSHEQYF
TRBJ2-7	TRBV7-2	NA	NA	TGTGCCAGCAGCTTTGGTCGGTTCTACGAGCAGTACTTC	CASSFGRFYEQYF
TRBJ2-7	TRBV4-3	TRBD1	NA	TGCGCCAGCAGCCAAGGTGGGACAGGGAGCCCCTACGAGCAGTACTTC	CASSQGGTGSPYEQYF
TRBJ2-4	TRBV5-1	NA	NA	TGCGCCAGCAGCGTGGACAGCCGAGCCAAAAACATTCAGTACTTC	CASSVDSRAKNIQYF
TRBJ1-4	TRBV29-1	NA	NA	TGCAGCGCCCAGGGCATTAATGAAAAACTGTTTTTT	CSAQGINEKLFF
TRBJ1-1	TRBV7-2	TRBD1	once	TGTGCCAGCAGCCCCCCGACAGGGTTGAACACTGAAGCTTTCTTT	CASSPPTGLNTEAFF
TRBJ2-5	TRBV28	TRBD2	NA	TGTGCCAGCAGCGCTAGCGGGAGTGGTGAGACCCAGTACTTC	CASSASGSGETQYF
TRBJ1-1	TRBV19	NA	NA	TGTGCCAGTAGTATGTCGGGGACTGAAGCTTTCTTT	CASSMSGTEAFF
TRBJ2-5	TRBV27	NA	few	TGTGCCAGCAGTCCCAACCCGGACAGAGGGGAGACCCAGTACTTC	CASSPNPDRGETQYF
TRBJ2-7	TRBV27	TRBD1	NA	TGTGCCAGCAGGACAGGGGGTTCGGACGAGCAGTACTTC	CASRTGGSDEQYF
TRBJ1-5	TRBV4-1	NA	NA	TGCGCCAGCAGCCTCTACGGGTATAGCAATCAGCCCCAGCATTTT	CASSLYGYSNQPQHF
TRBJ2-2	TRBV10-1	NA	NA	TGCGCCAGCAGTAAAATCCGGACAGCTGACACCGGGGAGCTGTTTTTT	CASSKIRTADTGELFF
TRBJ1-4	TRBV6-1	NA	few	TGTGCCAGCAGCCCCGACAGTGAACATAATGAAAAACTGTTTTTT	CASSPDSEHNEKLFF
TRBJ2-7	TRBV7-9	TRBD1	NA	TGTGCCAGCAGCGGGACAGGGACGTCCTACGAGCAGTACTTC	CASSGTGTSYEQYF
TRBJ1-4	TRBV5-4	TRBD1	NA	TGTGCCAGCAGCTTGAGGCAGGGGGCCACAACTAATGAAAAACTGTTTTTT	CASSLRQGATTNEKLFF
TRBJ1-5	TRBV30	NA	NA	TGTGCCTGGAGTGCCCAGGGGAATCAGCCCCAGCATTTT	CAWSAQGNQPQHF
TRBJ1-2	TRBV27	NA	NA	TGTGCCAGCAGCTCAGGGTTGGGCTATGGCTACACCTTC	CASSSGLGYGYTF
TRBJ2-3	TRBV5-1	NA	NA	TGCGCCAGCAGCTTGGGACTGACTGGAGATACGCAGTATTTT	CASSLGLTGDTQYF
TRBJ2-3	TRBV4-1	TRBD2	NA	TGCGCCAGCAGCCAAGATTGGCGGGGGGCCGGCACAGATACGCAGTATTTT	CASSQDWRGAGTDTQYF
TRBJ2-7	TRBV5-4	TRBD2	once	TGTGCCATCTCGGACTGGGCTAGCGGCTCCTACGAGCAGTACTTC	CAISDWASGSYEQYF
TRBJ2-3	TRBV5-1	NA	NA	TGCGCCAGCAGCTCCATACCGGCAGATACGCAGTATTTT	CASSSIPADTQYF
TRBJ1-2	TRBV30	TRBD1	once	TGTGCCTGGGGGACAGGGCTTGGCTACACCTTC	CAWGTGLGYTF